Each of the 10 T cell receptor beta chains below was sequenced from the same sample in a study of Ad26.COV2.S vaccination and SARS-CoV-2 variants. Here immunoSEQ multiplex PCR was the method, and the copy in TCRdb shows in-frame clones only, minus some. The sample has roughly 380,000 clones; roughly 88% are singletons. Treatment described: roughly 20 received Ad26.COV2.S at low or high dose, single or two shots; 5 received placebo; per-sample allocation not given. All samples were drawn on day 63, counting from the first vaccine or placebo injection. This material consisted of peripheral blood, taken in a trial of Ad26.COV2.S vaccine versus placebo. All receptors derive from a person between 18 and 59 years old who received the Ad26.COV2.S COVID-19 vaccine or a placebo.

This chain joins TRBV7-8 and TRBJ1-1; D perhaps matches TRBD1 (5 bases). Germline V gene data show CDR1 as SGHVS and CDR2 as FQNEAQ. This CDR3 region has 18 residues. The V end lost 4 bases, the J end lost 1 base, and 22 bases lay between the germline ends. This chain's CDR3 is CASSWNLERGRENTEAFF. CDR3 nucleotide sequence: TGTGCCAGCAGCTGGAACCTAGAACGGGGACGGGAGAACACTGAAGCTTTCTTT.

The chain carries TRBV11-3 and TRBJ1-1, with D possibly matching TRBD1 (5 bases). Trimming took 5 bases from V and 0 from J, leaving 7 bases between them. The CDR3 is made up of 13 amino acids. Germline V CDR1 and CDR2: SGHNT, YENEEA. The CDR3 region is CASSLTVNTEAFF. The CDR3 nucleotides read TGTGCCAGCAGCCTGACAGTGAACACTGAAGCTTTCTTT.

The chain recombines TRBV19 with TRBJ2-7; D ambiguous. CDR1 and CDR2 from the germline V gene are LNHDA and SQIVND (reference sequence). V lost 3 bases to trimming and J lost 0 bases, with 12 bases between them. This CDR3 is built from 15 residues. The CDR3 bases are TGTGCCAGTAGTATTGCGGTTAGGGTCTCCTACGAGCAGTACTTC. This gives the protein CASSIAVRVSYEQYF.

The chain couples TRBV11-2 to TRBJ1-2; 9 positions match TRBD1. Germline CDR1 is SGHAT and CDR2 is FQNNGV. V trimming: 7 bases; J trimming: 6 bases; junction bases outside the gene matches: 6. The CDR3 runs 13 residues. The CDR3 sequence is CASTRDRVNGYTF. CDR3 bases: TGTGCCAGCACTAGGGACAGGGTCAATGGCTACACCTTC.

The chain employs TRBV5-6 and TRBJ1-3; D may be TRBD1 (5 bases). The V end lost 4 bases, the J end lost 4 bases, and 12 bases lay between the germline ends. The germline gives CDR1 SGHDT, CDR2 YYEEEE. The CDR3 length is 14 residues. The CDR3 DNA follows: TGTGCCAGCAGCGTGGGGGTTAGGGGAAACACCATATATTTT. Amino acids: CASSVGVRGNTIYF. Full variable domain (remainder filled in from reference TRBV5-6 and TRBJ1-3): DAGVTQSPTHLIKTRGQQVTLRCSPKSGHDTVSWYQQALGQGPQFIFQYYEEEERQRGNFPDRFSGHQFPNYSSELNVNALLLGDSALYLCASSVGVRGNTIYFGEGSWLTVV.

In this sample, this clone turned up once. V usage is TRBV4-1 and J usage is TRBJ1-6, with D possibly TRBD1 on 6 matching bases. The germline gives CDR1 MGHRA, CDR2 YSYEKL. Trimming left V 4 bases short and J 5 bases short, with 12 bases between. There are 15 residues in the CDR3. The CDR3 reads CASSPRDTNNSPLHF. CDR3 in DNA: TGCGCCAGCAGCCCTCGGGACACAAATAATTCACCCCTCCACTTT.

V and J are TRBV27 and TRBJ2-3; no reliable D call. Germline-derived CDR1 and CDR2 are MNHEY and SMNVEV (reference sequence). The CDR3 has 14 amino acids. Deletions cut 7 bases from V and 2 bases from J, with 13 bases between. DNA for the CDR3: TGTGCCAGCACTCGACTCCAAAACACAGATACGCAGTATTTT. Protein: CASTRLQNTDTQYF.

V and J are TRBV4-3 and TRBJ2-3, with TRBD1 matching over 8 bases. V lost 1 base to trimming and J lost 5 bases; unmatched junction nucleotides: 2. This CDR3 has 14 amino acids. Per germline, CDR1 LGHNA and CDR2 YSLEER. The CDR3 region has the DNA TGCGCCAGCAGCCAAGGGACAGGGTTAGATACGCAGTATTTT. It translates to CASSQGTGLDTQYF.

This clone was counted a single time. This chain uses TRBV19 with TRBJ1-1; D is ambiguous. This CDR3 comprises 15 residues. From germline, CDR1 is LNHDA and CDR2 SQIVND (reference sequence). V dropped 2 bases and J dropped 4 bases, with 14 bases sitting between them. The CDR3 DNA is TGTGCCAGTAGTATAATGGCAACCGAAGGCACTGAAGCTTTCTTT. Its protein is CASSIMATEGTEAFF.

This chain uses TRBV7-9 with TRBJ2-2; D is perhaps TRBD1 (5 bases). V was shortened by 4 bases and J by 5 bases, with 14 bases between the two germline ends. Per the germline V gene, CDR1 is SEHNR and CDR2 is FQNEAQ (reference sequence). This CDR3 contains 15 residues. The DNA of the CDR3 is TGTGCCAGCAGCTCGCCAGGGCATGGGACCGGGGAGCTGTTTTTT. Its translation: CASSSPGHGTGELFF.